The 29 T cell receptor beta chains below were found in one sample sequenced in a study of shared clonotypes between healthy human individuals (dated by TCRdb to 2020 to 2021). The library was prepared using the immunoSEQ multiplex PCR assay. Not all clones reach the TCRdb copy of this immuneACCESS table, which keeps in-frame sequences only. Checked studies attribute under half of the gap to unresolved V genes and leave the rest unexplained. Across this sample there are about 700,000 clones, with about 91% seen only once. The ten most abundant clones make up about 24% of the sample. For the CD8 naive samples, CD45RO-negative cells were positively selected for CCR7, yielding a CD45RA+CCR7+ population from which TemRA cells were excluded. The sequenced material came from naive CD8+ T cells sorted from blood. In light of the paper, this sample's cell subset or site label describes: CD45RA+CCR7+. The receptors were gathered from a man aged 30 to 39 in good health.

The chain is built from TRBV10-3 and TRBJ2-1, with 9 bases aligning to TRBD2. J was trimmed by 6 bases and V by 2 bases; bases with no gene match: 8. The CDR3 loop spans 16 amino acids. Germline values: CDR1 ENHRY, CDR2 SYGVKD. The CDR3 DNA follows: TGTGCCATCAGTGAGCGGGGGGCGGGAGGGACCAATGAGCAGTTCTTC. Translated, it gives CAISERGAGGTNEQFF.

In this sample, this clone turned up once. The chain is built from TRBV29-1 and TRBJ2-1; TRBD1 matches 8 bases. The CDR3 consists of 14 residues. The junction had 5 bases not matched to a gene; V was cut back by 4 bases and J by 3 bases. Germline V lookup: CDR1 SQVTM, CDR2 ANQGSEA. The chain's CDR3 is CSVADRVYYNEQFF. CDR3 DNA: TGCAGCGTTGCGGACAGGGTCTACTACAATGAGCAGTTCTTC.

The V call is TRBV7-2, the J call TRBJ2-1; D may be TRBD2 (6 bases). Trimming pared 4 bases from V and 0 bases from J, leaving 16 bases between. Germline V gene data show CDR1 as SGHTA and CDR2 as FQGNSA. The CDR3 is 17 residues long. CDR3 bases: TGTGCCAGCAGCTCCCGGGGTAGCGGTAGCTCCTACAATGAGCAGTTCTTC. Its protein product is CASSSRGSGSSYNEQFF.

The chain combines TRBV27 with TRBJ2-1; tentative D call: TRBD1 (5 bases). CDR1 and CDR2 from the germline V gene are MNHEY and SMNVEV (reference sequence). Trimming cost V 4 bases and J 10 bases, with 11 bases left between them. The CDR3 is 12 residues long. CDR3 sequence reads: CASSSRSGEQFF. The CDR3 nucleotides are TGTGCCAGCAGTTCTCGTTCAGGGGAGCAGTTCTTC.

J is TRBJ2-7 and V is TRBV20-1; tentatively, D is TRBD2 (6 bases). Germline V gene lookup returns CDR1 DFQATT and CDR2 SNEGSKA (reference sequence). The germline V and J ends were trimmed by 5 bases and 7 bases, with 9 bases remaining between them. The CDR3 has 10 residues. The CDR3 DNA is TGCAGTGCTCGACGGGGGGAGCAGTACTTC. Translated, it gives CSARRGEQYF.

The CDR3 reads CASSLWTDHYGYTF. CDR3 sequence (DNA): TGTGCCAGCAGCCTATGGACAGATCACTATGGCTACACCTTC. The genes are TRBV7-9 and TRBJ1-2, with a tentative D call TRBD1 (6 bases). The CDR3 loop spans 14 amino acids. V was pared by 5 bases and J by 3 bases, with 13 bases between. CDR1 is SEHNR, CDR2 FQNEAQ, per germline (reference sequence).

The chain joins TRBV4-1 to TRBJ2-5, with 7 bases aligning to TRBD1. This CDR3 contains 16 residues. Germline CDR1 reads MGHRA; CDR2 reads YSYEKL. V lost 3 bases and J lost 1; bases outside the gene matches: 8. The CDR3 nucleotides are TGCGCCAGCAGCCAGACTCCGGGACAGACCCAAGAGACCCAGTACTTC. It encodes CASSQTPGQTQETQYF.

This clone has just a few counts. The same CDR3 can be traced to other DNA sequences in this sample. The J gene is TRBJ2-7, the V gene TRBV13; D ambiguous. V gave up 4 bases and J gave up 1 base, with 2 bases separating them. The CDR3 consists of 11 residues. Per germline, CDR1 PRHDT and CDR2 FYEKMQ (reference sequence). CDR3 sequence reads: CASSSSYEQYF. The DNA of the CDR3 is TGTGCCAGCAGCTCTTCCTACGAGCAGTACTTC.

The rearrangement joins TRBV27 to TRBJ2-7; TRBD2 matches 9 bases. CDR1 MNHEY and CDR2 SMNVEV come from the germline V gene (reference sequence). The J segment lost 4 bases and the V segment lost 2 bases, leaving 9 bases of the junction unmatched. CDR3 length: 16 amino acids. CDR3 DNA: TGTGCCAGCAGTTTAGCGGGAGGGCATCTGGTGTACGAGCAGTACTTC. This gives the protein CASSLAGGHLVYEQYF.

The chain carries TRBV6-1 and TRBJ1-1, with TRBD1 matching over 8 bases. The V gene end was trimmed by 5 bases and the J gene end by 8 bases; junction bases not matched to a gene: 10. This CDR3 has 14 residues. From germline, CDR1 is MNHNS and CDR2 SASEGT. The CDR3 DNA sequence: TGTGCCAGCAGTCCCCGTTCAGGGGGCCCCGAAGCTTTCTTT. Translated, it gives CASSPRSGGPEAFF.

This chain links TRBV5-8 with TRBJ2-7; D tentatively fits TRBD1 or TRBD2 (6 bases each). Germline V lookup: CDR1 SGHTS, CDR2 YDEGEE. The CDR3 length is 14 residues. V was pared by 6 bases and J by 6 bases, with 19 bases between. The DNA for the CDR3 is TGTGCCAGCACCTTACCCCGGGGGCTAAGCGAGCAGTACTTC. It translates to CASTLPRGLSEQYF.

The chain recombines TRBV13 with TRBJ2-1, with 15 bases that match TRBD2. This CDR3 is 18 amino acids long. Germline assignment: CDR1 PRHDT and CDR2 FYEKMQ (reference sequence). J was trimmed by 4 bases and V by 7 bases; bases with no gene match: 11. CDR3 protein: CASTLGTSGRFWYNEQFF. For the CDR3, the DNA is TGTGCCAGCACCCTCGGGACTAGCGGGAGGTTCTGGTACAATGAGCAGTTCTTC.

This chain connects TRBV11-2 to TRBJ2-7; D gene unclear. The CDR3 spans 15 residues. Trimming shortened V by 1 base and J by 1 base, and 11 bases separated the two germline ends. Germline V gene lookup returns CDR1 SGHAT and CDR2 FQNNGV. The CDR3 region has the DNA TGTGCCAGCAGCTTAGTGGGTGCGACTTCCTACGAGCAGTACTTC. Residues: CASSLVGATSYEQYF.

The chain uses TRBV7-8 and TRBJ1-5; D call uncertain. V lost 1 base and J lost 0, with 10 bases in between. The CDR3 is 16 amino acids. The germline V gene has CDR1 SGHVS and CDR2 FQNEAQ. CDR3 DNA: TGTGCCAGCAGCTTAGTCGGGTCAAATAGCAATCAGCCCCAGCATTTT. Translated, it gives CASSLVGSNSNQPQHF.

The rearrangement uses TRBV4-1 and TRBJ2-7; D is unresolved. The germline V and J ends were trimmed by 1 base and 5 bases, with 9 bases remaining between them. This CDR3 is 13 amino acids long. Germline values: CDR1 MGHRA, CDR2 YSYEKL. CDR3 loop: CASSQVQGDEQYF. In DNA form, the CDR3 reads TGCGCCAGCAGCCAAGTACAAGGAGACGAGCAGTACTTC.

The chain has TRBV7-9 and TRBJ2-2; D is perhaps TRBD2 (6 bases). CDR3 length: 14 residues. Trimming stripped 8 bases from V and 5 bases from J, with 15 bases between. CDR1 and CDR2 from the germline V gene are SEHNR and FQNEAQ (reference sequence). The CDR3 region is CASRDGSLTGELFF. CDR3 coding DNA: TGTGCCAGCCGAGACGGGAGTTTAACCGGGGAGCTGTTTTTT. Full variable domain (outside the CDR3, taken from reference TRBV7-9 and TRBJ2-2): DTGVSQNPRHKITKRGQNVTFRCDPISEHNRLYWYRQTLGQGPEFLTYFQNEAQLEKSRLLSDRFSAERPKGSFSTLEIQRTEQGDSAMYLCASRDGSLTGELFFGEGSRLTVL.

This CDR3 is CSVEDRGDKGTSGYTF. The CDR3 nucleotides read TGCAGCGTTGAAGATCGGGGCGACAAGGGGACTTCTGGCTACACCTTC. The chain has TRBV29-1 and TRBJ1-2, with D maybe TRBD1 (5 bases). The CDR3 has 16 residues. V lost 0 bases to trimming and J lost 7 bases, with 21 bases between them. CDR1 is SQVTM and CDR2 is ANQGSEA in the germline V gene.

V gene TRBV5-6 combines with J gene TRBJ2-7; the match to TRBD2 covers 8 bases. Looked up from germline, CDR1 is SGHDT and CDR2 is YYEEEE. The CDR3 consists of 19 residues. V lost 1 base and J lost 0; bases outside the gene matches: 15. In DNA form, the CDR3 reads TGTGCCAGCAGCTTGAAAGTAGTTGTTTGGCGGGAGGACTCCTACGAGCAGTACTTC. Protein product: CASSLKVVVWREDSYEQYF.

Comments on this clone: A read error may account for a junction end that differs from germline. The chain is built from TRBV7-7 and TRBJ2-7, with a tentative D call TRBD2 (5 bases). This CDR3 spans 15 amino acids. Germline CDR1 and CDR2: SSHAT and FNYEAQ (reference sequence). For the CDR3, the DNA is TGTGCTAGCAGCTACCATCAGGACTTATCCTACGAGCAGTACTTC. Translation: CASSYHQDLSYEQYF.

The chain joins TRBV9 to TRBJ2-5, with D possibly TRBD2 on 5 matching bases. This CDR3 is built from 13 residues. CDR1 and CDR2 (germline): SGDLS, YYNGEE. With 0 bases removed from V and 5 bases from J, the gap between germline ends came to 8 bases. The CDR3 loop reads CASSVGEWETQYF. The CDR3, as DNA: TGTGCCAGCAGCGTAGGGGAGTGGGAGACCCAGTACTTC.

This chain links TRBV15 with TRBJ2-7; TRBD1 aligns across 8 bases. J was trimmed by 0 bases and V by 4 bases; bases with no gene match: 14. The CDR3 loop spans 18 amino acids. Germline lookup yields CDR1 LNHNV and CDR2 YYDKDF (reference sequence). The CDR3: CATSTGQVGPPNSYEQYF. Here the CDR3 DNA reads TGTGCCACCAGCACGGGACAGGTCGGCCCACCGAACTCCTACGAGCAGTACTTC.

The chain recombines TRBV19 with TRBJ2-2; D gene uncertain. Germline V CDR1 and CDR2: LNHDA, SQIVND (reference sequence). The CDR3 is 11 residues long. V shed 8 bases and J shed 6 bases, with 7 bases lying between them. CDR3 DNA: TGTGCCAGTCGAGACCCCGGGGAGCTGTTTTTT. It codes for CASRDPGELFF.

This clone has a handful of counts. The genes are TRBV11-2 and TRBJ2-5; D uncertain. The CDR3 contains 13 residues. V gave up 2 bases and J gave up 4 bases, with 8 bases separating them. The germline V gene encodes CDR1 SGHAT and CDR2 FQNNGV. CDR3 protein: CASSLWQAETQYF. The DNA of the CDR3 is TGTGCCAGCAGCTTATGGCAAGCAGAGACCCAGTACTTC. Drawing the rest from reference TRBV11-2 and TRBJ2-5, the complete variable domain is EAGVAQSPRYKIIEKRQSVAFWCNPISGHATLYWYQQILGQGPKLLIQFQNNGVVDDSQLPKDRFSAERLKGVDSTLKIQPAKLEDSAVYLCASSLWQAETQYFGPGTRLLVL.

The CDR3 DNA sequence: TGTGCCAGTAGCCCTCCCCTAGCGGAGCTGAACACCGGGGAGCTGTTTTTT. The encoded protein is CASSPPLAELNTGELFF. V gene TRBV19 combines with J gene TRBJ2-2; 7 bases are shared with TRBD2. From germline, CDR1 is LNHDA and CDR2 SQIVND (reference sequence). The CDR3 is 17 residues long. The trim removed 6 bases at V and 1 base at J, leaving 11 bases unmatched.

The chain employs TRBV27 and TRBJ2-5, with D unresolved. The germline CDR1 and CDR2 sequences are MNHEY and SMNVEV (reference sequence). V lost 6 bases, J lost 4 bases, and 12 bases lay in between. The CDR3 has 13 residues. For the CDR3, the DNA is TGTGCCAGCAGACAGATTCTGGGAGAGACCCAGTACTTC. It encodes CASRQILGETQYF.

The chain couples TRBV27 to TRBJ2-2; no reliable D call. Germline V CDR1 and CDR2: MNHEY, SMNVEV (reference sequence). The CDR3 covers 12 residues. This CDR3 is CATWRNTGELFF. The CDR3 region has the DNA TGTGCTACTTGGAGGAACACCGGGGAGCTGTTTTTT.

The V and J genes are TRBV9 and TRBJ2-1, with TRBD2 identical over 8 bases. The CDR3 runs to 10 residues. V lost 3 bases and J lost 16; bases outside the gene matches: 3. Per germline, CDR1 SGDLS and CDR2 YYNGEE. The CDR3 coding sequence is TGTGCCAGCAGCGGGACTAGCCTTTTCTTC. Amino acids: CASSGTSLFF.

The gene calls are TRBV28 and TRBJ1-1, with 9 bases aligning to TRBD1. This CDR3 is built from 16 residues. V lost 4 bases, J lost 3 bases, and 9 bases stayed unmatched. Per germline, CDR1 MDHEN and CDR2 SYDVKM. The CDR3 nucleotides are TGTGCCAGCAGTTCCCTCACAGGGGGCAGCGACACTGAAGCTTTCTTT. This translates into CASSSLTGGSDTEAFF.

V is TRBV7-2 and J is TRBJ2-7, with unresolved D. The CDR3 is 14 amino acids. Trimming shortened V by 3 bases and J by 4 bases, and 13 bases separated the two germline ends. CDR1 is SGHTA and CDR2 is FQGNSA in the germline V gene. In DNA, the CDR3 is TGTGCCAGCAGCTTCTACGGTATGAAATACGAGCAGTACTTC. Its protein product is CASSFYGMKYEQYF. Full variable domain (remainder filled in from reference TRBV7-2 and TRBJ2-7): GAGVSQSPSNKVTEKGKDVELRCDPISGHTALYWYRQSLGQGLEFLIYFQGNSAPDKSGLPSDRFSAERTGGSVSTLTIQRTQQEDSAVYLCASSFYGMKYEQYFGPGTRLTVT.